The present T cell receptor beta chain was sequenced within a study of tumour-infiltrating T cells in Burkitt lymphoma. Background on the study: All epidemiological Burkitt lymphoma subtypes were represented in the cohort.

Whole-study findings and limits: Public clonotypes, several, appeared across numerous Burkitt lymphoma patients.

CDR3 length: 19 amino acids. With 2 bases removed from V and 0 bases from J, the gap between germline ends came to 20 bases. Germline-derived CDR1 and CDR2 are LGHNT and FRNRAP. The table came from immunoSEQ multiplex PCR; TCRdb's copy has only in-frame clones and leaves some out. Of some 3,500 clones in the sample, roughly 15% were seen once. About this clone itself: The antigen remains undetermined.

The TCR sequence derives from a human donor with Burkitt lymphoma. Sequencing was performed on tumor tissue. This chain uses TRBV12-5 with TRBJ1-5; possible D gene TRBD1, 5 bases. The CDR3 DNA follows: TGTGCTAGTGGTTTGCAAACGGGACGGATTCTGCTTAGCAATCAGCCCCAGCATTTT. Translated: CASGLQTGRILLSNQPQHF.